Here is one TCR beta chain with its context. The data were obtained in a study of blood T cell repertoires in COVID-19. Looking at the study overall: COVID-19 samples collected from the United States, Italy and Spain covered acute and convalescent phases.

Study processing details: The assay estimated nucleated cells by amplifying reference gene primers. Data came from immunoSEQ multiplex PCR; TCRdb stores just in-frame clones and leaves some out. That table supplies the V and J calls and clone size; D and trimming were determined from the DNA. The repertoire holds 190,000 or so clones, with roughly four fifths as singletons. Participant ages covered about 18 to 95 years across about two dozen US areas. Researchers sorted participants into cohorts using their self-reported clinical history. The sequenced sample consisted of PBMCs or T cells enriched from blood (not recorded which). The origin of this receptor is a man in his forties or fifties who had recovered from COVID-19.

The CDR3 loop reads CSSRGVGEKLFF. CDR3 in DNA: TGCAGCTCCCGGGGAGTTGGTGAAAAACTGTTTTTT. The chain couples TRBV29-1 to TRBJ1-4; D unclear. CDR3 length: 12 residues. V was pared by 8 bases and J by 7 bases, with 14 bases between. Germline V gene sequence: CDR1 SQVTM, CDR2 ANQGSEA.